The 13 T cell receptor beta chains below were found in one sample sequenced in a study of cytomegalovirus exposure and HLA in healthy donors. Assay used: immunoSEQ multiplex PCR; TCRdb lists only in-frame clones, some missing. The table includes under 350,000 clones, 65% to 90% detected once. The specimen sequenced was PBMCs. These TCRs come from a woman in her late teens or twenties in good health and CMV-seronegative.

The chain is built from TRBV9 and TRBJ2-1; TRBD2 is a possible D gene (6 bases). This CDR3 has 17 amino acids. Per germline, CDR1 SGDLS and CDR2 YYNGEE. Trimming shortened V by 3 bases and J by 4 bases, and 20 bases separated the two germline ends. The CDR3 bases are TGTGCCAGCAGCGAGAGCCCACAGCGGGCAGGGTACAATGAGCAGTTCTTC. Translating gives CASSESPQRAGYNEQFF.

This clone was counted a single time. The chain links TRBV30 to TRBJ2-7; 8 bases align to TRBD2. Germline V gene lookup returns CDR1 GTSNPN and CDR2 SVGIG (reference sequence). The CDR3 totals 14 residues. Unmatched junction bases numbered 8, after V lost 5 bases and J lost 2 bases. This CDR3 reads CAWSWAGGPYEQYF. CDR3 coding DNA: TGTGCCTGGTCTTGGGCGGGAGGCCCCTACGAGCAGTACTTC. The variable domain in full, with the rest retrieved from reference TRBV30 and TRBJ2-7, is SQTIHQWPATLVQPVGSPLSLECTVEGTSNPNLYWYRQAAGRGLQLLFYSVGIGQISSEVPQNLSASRPQDRQFILSSKKLLLSDSGFYLCAWSWAGGPYEQYFGPGTRLTVT.

The sample holds one count of this clone. The rearrangement uses TRBV7-7 and TRBJ2-7; D call uncertain. The V end was cut by 2 bases, the J end by 0 bases, with 8 bases between. Germline assignment: CDR1 SSHAT and CDR2 FNYEAQ (reference sequence). The CDR3 spans 14 residues. CDR3 sequence reads: CASSLNRNSYEQYF. CDR3 coding DNA: TGTGCCAGCAGCTTAAACAGAAACTCCTACGAGCAGTACTTC.

V and J are TRBV18 and TRBJ1-2; TRBD1 agrees at 11 bases. Germline trimming cut 6 bases from V and 8 bases from J; bases unmatched to any gene: 11. This CDR3 spans 15 amino acids. Germline V CDR1 and CDR2: KGHSH, LQKENI. The CDR3 sequence: CASSQDRGLRGGYTF. The CDR3 coding sequence is TGTGCCAGCTCCCAGGACAGGGGGCTACGGGGAGGCTACACCTTC. Combining the CDR3 with reference TRBV18 and TRBJ1-2 gives the whole variable domain NAGVMQNPRHLVRRRGQEARLRCSPMKGHSHVYWYRQLPEEGLKFMVYLQKENIIDESGMPKERFSAEFPKEGPSILRIQQVVRGDSAAYFCASSQDRGLRGGYTFGSGTRLTVV.

The chain uses TRBV7-2 and TRBJ2-7; TRBD1 agrees at 10 bases. This CDR3 is built from 16 residues. The germline V gene has CDR1 SGHTA and CDR2 FQGNSA. After removal of 5 bases from V and 1 base from J, the junction contained 8 bases not matched to a gene. The CDR3 loop is CASSPGDRGISYEQYF. The CDR3 bases are TGTGCCAGCAGCCCCGGGGACAGGGGAATTTCCTACGAGCAGTACTTC.

The gene calls are TRBV5-4 and TRBJ2-1; 12 bases are shared with TRBD2. Germline trimming cut 6 bases from V and 3 bases from J; bases unmatched to any gene: 1. The CDR3 has 14 amino acids. Per germline, CDR1 SGHNT and CDR2 YYREEE (reference sequence). The CDR3 coding sequence is TGTGCCAGCAAGACTAGCGGGAGCTACAATGAGCAGTTCTTC. Its protein is CASKTSGSYNEQFF. The full variable domain, rest sourced from reference TRBV5-4 and TRBJ2-1, is ETGVTQSPTHLIKTRGQQVTLRCSSQSGHNTVSWYQQALGQGPQFIFQYYREEENGRGNFPPRFSGLQFPNYSSELNVNALELDDSALYLCASKTSGSYNEQFFGPGTRLTVL.

The V gene is TRBV18, the J gene TRBJ2-7, with D perhaps TRBD1 (6 bases). Germline V CDR1 and CDR2: KGHSH, LQKENI. This CDR3 spans 14 amino acids. With 0 bases removed from V and 5 bases from J, the gap between germline ends came to 11 bases. CDR3 DNA: TGTGCCAGCTCACCACCGGCAGGGGTCGACGAGCAGTACTTC. Translation: CASSPPAGVDEQYF.

J is TRBJ1-2 and V is TRBV27; 8 bases fit TRBD1. The CDR3 sequence is 14 residues long. Germline V gene data show CDR1 as MNHEY and CDR2 as SMNVEV (reference sequence). The ends lost 6 bases at V and 3 bases at J; junction bases unmatched: 6. The CDR3 sequence: CASRTGTGDYGYTF. CDR3 nucleotide sequence: TGTGCCAGCAGGACCGGGACAGGCGACTATGGCTACACCTTC.

The chain carries TRBV27 and TRBJ1-5; D may be TRBD1 (6 bases). The CDR3 is 14 residues long. The germline V and J ends were trimmed by 8 bases and 3 bases, with 14 bases remaining between them. CDR1 is MNHEY, CDR2 SMNVEV, per germline (reference sequence). DNA for the CDR3: TGTGCCAGCTCCCCGGGACAAAACAATCAGCCCCAGCATTTT. It translates to CASSPGQNNQPQHF.

The sample holds one count of this clone. The V and J genes are TRBV19 and TRBJ1-1, with unresolved D. This CDR3 region has 14 residues. CDR1 and CDR2 from the germline V gene are LNHDA and SQIVND (reference sequence). The V end was cut by 4 bases, the J end by 2 bases, with 11 bases between. In nucleotides, the CDR3 is TGTGCCAGTAGTAGAACAGACCTAAACACTGAAGCTTTCTTT. Protein: CASSRTDLNTEAFF.

This clone has only one observation. The genes are TRBV18 and TRBJ1-5; 9 nucleotides line up with TRBD1. This CDR3 region has 16 residues. Trimming at V came to 0 bases and at J to 10 bases, leaving 10 bases not matched to a gene. Germline V gene sequence: CDR1 KGHSH, CDR2 LQKENI. The CDR3 spells CASSPPGQGRFGPQHF. The CDR3 DNA sequence: TGTGCCAGCTCACCACCGGGACAGGGCCGGTTTGGACCCCAGCATTTT.

The V call is TRBV19, the J call TRBJ2-3, with 13 bases matching TRBD2. V dropped 3 bases and J dropped 4; count of bases not matched to a gene: 10. The CDR3 contains 18 residues. Looked up from germline, CDR1 is LNHDA and CDR2 is SQIVND (reference sequence). The CDR3 is CASSIGLAGVGSADTQYF. CDR3 bases: TGTGCCAGTAGTATTGGACTAGCGGGAGTTGGATCGGCAGATACGCAGTATTTT.

The chain couples TRBV6-6 to TRBJ2-5; maybe TRBD2 (5 bases). The CDR3 runs to 13 residues. CDR1 and CDR2 from the germline V gene are MNHNY and SVGAGI (reference sequence). The V end was cut by 2 bases, the J end by 5 bases, with 9 bases between. CDR3 in amino acids: CASSYGGLETQYF. The CDR3 DNA follows: TGTGCCAGCAGTTACGGCGGGTTGGAGACCCAGTACTTC.